Sequencing of this T cell receptor (beta chain) was carried out in a study of human T cells and chemical hapten exposure. TCRdb analysed the RACE reads with MiXCR anew, one entry per CDR3 protein. Of a few hundred thousand distinct CDR3 sequences detected, nearly 6.5% appear once; the ten largest clones hold around 6%. The CDR3 has 14 amino acids. V dropped 1 base and J dropped 3 bases, with 10 bases sitting between them. Germline CDR1 LGHNA, CDR2 YSLEER. As to time point: patch test 2, 6 weeks after DPC sensitization. Documented treatment: therapeutic diphenylcyclopropenone sensitization with weekly scalp DPC.

The specimen comprised whole blood, sampled in connection with sensitization to the hapten diphenylcyclopropenone (DPC). This sequence originates from a woman between 18 and 30 years old with alopecia areata. Some clones in this sample may be carry-over from other donors' samples. V is TRBV4-3 and J is TRBJ2-7; weak D call: TRBD1 (6 bases). CDR3 nucleotide sequence: TGCGCCAGCAGCCAAGGTCAGGGGAACTACGAGCAGTACTTC. Translating gives CASSQGQGNYEQYF.